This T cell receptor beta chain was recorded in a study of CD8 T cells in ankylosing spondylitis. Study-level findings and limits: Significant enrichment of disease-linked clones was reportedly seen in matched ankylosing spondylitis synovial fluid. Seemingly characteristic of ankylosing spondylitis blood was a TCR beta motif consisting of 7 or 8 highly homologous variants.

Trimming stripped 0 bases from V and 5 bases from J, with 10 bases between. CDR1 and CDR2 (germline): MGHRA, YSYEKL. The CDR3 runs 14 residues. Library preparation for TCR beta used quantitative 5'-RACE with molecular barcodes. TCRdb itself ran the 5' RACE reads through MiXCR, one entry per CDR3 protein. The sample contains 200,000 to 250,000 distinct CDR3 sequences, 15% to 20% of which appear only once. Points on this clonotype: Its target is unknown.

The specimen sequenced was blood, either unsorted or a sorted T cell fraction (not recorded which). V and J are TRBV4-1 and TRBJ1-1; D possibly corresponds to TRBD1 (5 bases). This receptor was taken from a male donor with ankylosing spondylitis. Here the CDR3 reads CASSQDGGLTEAFF. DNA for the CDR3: TGCGCCAGCAGCCAAGATGGGGGTTTGACTGAAGCTTTCTTT.